The TCR beta chain under discussion was sequenced for a study of neurological immune-mediated disorders. J lost 4 bases, V lost 0 bases, and 4 bases had no gene match. The CDR3 sequence is 17 residues long. Germline V gives CDR1 SGHTA, CDR2 FQGNSA. This clonotype occurred many times. Antigen unknown. The sample's time point: longitudinal time-point 3. Unsorted libraries were prepared from 2 million PBMCs held at -80 C. Study-wide results and caveats: Sharing of CDR3 amino acid sequences among expanded clones across subjects was absent, suggesting private repertoires in all groups. Expansion of TCR clones was greatest in HTLV-1-associated myelopathy and smallest in multiple sclerosis, where it fell below that of healthy controls.

Synthesis of cDNA was accomplished via 5'RACE employing 10-nucleotide random UMIs. In TCRdb, the 5' RACE reads were re-called with MiXCR into one record per CDR3 protein. The sample lists roughly 100,000 distinct CDR3 sequences; less than 14% were seen once. This chain joins TRBV7-2 and TRBJ2-7, with 15 bases matching TRBD2. This sequence originates from a female donor with HTLV-1-associated myelopathy (HAM/TSP). Material: PBMCs. The CDR3 nucleotides read TGTGCCAGCAGCTTAGCCGGACTAGCGGGGGGGCTGTACGAGCAGTACTTC. Its protein product is CASSLAGLAGGLYEQYF.